These 22 T cell receptor beta chains originate from one sample sequenced in a study of blood T cell repertoires in COVID-19. Method: immunoSEQ multiplex PCR; TCRdb's copy keeps in-frame clones and lacks some. The top ten clones hold roughly 25% of a sample with fewer than 65,000 clones, around three quarters of them seen once. Sequences were obtained from peripheral blood. The source of these receptors is a man between 65 and 80 years old with acute or convalescent COVID-19.

J is TRBJ1-4 and V is TRBV4-2; TRBD1 is a possible D gene (5 bases). Trimming stripped 0 bases from V and 1 base from J, with 12 bases between. Looked up from germline, CDR1 is LGHNA and CDR2 is YNFKEQ. This CDR3 spans 17 amino acids. In DNA, the CDR3 is TGTGCCAGCAGCCAAGATGGGCAGGGCCGAACTAATGAAAAACTGTTTTTT. Translation gives CASSQDGQGRTNEKLFF.

The V and J genes are TRBV30 and TRBJ2-1, with TRBD2 matching 13 bases. The length of the CDR3 is 13 residues. The germline CDR1 and CDR2 sequences are GTSNPN and SVGIG (reference sequence). Unmatched junction bases numbered 3, after V lost 5 bases and J lost 8 bases. The CDR3 DNA reads TGTGCCTGGGGACTAGCGGGAGCCGATGAGCAGTTCTTC. Protein sequence: CAWGLAGADEQFF.

The chain is built from TRBV11-3 and TRBJ2-1; D might be TRBD2 (5 bases). Germline loops: CDR1 SGHNT, CDR2 YENEEA. The CDR3 spans 17 residues. With 5 bases removed from V and 4 bases from J, the gap between germline ends came to 21 bases. The DNA of the CDR3 is TGTGCCAGCAGCCCCCGAGTTAGCGCTTCTCCATACAATGAGCAGTTCTTC. It encodes CASSPRVSASPYNEQFF.

The chain combines TRBV11-1 with TRBJ1-4; TRBD1 agrees at 8 bases. From germline, CDR1 is SGHAT and CDR2 FQDESV (reference sequence). The CDR3 length is 15 residues. The ends lost 5 bases at V and 5 bases at J; junction bases unmatched: 7. CDR3 DNA: TGTGCCAGCAGCCCAGGACAGGGAAGAAATGAAAAACTGTTTTTT. Protein: CASSPGQGRNEKLFF.

The J gene is TRBJ2-2, the V gene TRBV2; TRBD2 is a possible D gene (5 bases). The CDR3 length is 15 residues. Trimming took off 2 bases at V and 1 base at J, with 8 bases between the two ends. CDR1 and CDR2 from the germline V gene are SNHLY and FYNNEI. CDR3 residues: CASSESRVNTGELFF. CDR3 coding DNA: TGTGCCAGCAGTGAATCGAGGGTGAACACCGGGGAGCTGTTTTTT.

This chain links TRBV27 with TRBJ1-5, with 8 bases that match TRBD1. There are 14 residues in the CDR3. Trimming cost V 7 bases and J 1 base; bases outside gene matches: 3. CDR1 and CDR2 (germline): MNHEY, SMNVEV (reference sequence). The CDR3 DNA reads TGTGCCAGCAATAGACAGGGGAGCAATCAGCCCCAGCATTTT. Its translation is CASNRQGSNQPQHF.

The V and J genes are TRBV13 and TRBJ2-7; D is perhaps TRBD2 (6 bases). With 4 bases removed from V and 3 bases from J, the gap between germline ends came to 19 bases. Germline-derived CDR1 and CDR2 are PRHDT and FYEKMQ (reference sequence). The CDR3 totals 16 residues. CDR3 DNA: TGTGCCAGCAGCTCGCTATCTCCGGGACTGCACTACGAGCAGTACTTC. Its protein is CASSSLSPGLHYEQYF.

The rearrangement links TRBV12-3 or TRBV12-4 to TRBJ2-1, with a possible D match to TRBD1 (5 bases). The CDR3 length is 13 residues. Trimming removed 8 bases from V and 9 bases from J, with 17 bases in between. CDR3 nucleotides: TGTGCCAGCTTGAAAAGGGTTCAGGGTGAGCAGTTCTTC. It codes for CASLKRVQGEQFF.

This chain joins TRBV9 and TRBJ2-3, with 7 bases lining up with TRBD2. The ends lost 4 bases at V and 2 bases at J; junction bases unmatched: 7. Germline V CDR1 and CDR2: SGDLS, YYNGEE. The CDR3 has 15 residues. Here the CDR3 reads CASSPRGEDTDTQYF. CDR3 nucleotide sequence: TGTGCCAGCAGCCCCCGGGGGGAGGACACAGATACGCAGTATTTT.

The chain joins TRBV7-2 to TRBJ2-3; D gene ambiguous. This CDR3 contains 12 residues. Trimming stripped 4 bases from V and 6 bases from J, with 8 bases between. CDR1 and CDR2 (germline): SGHTA, FQGNSA. CDR3: CASSSLMDTQYF. The DNA for the CDR3 is TGTGCCAGCAGCTCCCTAATGGATACGCAGTATTTT.

The V gene is TRBV5-5, the J gene TRBJ1-4, with D unresolved. Trimming removed 3 bases from V and 3 bases from J, with 6 bases in between. The CDR3 sequence is 13 residues long. Germline V lookup: CDR1 SGHKS, CDR2 YYEKEE (reference sequence). CDR3 DNA sequence: TGTGCCAGCAGCTCGGAGTCTAATGAAAAACTGTTTTTT. Its translation: CASSSESNEKLFF.

Only a few counts were recorded for this clone. This rearrangement joins TRBV3-1 (or the pseudogene TRBV3-2) to TRBJ2-3, with 8 bases that match TRBD1. The trim removed 5 bases at V and 4 bases at J, leaving 5 bases unmatched. Germline V gives CDR1 LGHDT, CDR2 YNNKEL (reference sequence). This CDR3 has 14 amino acids. The DNA of the CDR3 is TGTGCCAGCAGCTACAGGGGGAATGCAGATACGCAGTATTTT. As protein: CASSYRGNADTQYF.

This clone came up a few times. This chain connects TRBV4-2 to TRBJ2-7, with 9 positions matching TRBD2. The CDR3 sequence is 16 residues long. CDR1 is LGHNA and CDR2 is YNFKEQ in the germline V gene. Trimming removed 3 bases from V and 2 bases from J; junction bases left unmatched: 8. CDR3 sequence reads: CASSQGLAGEAYEQYF. In DNA, the CDR3 is TGTGCCAGCAGCCAGGGATTAGCGGGGGAGGCCTACGAGCAGTACTTC.

The V call is TRBV6-5, the J call TRBJ2-3, with TRBD1 identical over 9 bases. The CDR3 totals 16 residues. The trim removed 0 bases at V and 4 bases at J, leaving 5 bases unmatched. Germline lookup yields CDR1 MNHEY and CDR2 SVGAGI. The CDR3 here is CASSYSSGTGSDTQYF. The CDR3 DNA is TGTGCCAGCAGTTACTCTTCAGGGACAGGGTCAGATACGCAGTATTTT.

This chain links TRBV11-3 with TRBJ2-1, with 8 bases matching TRBD2. The CDR3 sequence is 14 residues long. Trimming cost V 5 bases and J 11 bases; bases outside gene matches: 11. The germline V gene has CDR1 SGHNT and CDR2 YENEEA. The CDR3 protein is CASSLTSEREKQFF. CDR3 nucleotides: TGTGCCAGCAGCCTGACTAGCGAGAGGGAGAAGCAGTTCTTC.

The J gene is TRBJ1-6, the V gene TRBV30; D gene ambiguous. The CDR3 runs 13 residues. The ends were cut back, 3 bases at V and 3 bases at J, with 6 bases in the middle. Germline-derived CDR1 and CDR2 are GTSNPN and SVGIG (reference sequence). The CDR3 coding sequence is TGTGCCTGGAGGGGCAGCTATAATTCACCCCTCCACTTT. Its protein is CAWRGSYNSPLHF.

The V and J genes are TRBV2 and TRBJ1-6; D might be TRBD1 (5 bases). The CDR3 sequence is 17 residues long. Looked up from germline, CDR1 is SNHLY and CDR2 is FYNNEI. V lost 6 bases and J 2 bases, leaving 17 bases between the germline ends. In DNA, the CDR3 is TGTGCCAGCAGGGGTCATGGGGCCGGACCCTATAATTCACCCCTCCACTTT. Its translation: CASRGHGAGPYNSPLHF.

The rearrangement links TRBV29-1 to TRBJ2-1; TRBD2 matches 11 bases. The CDR3 loop spans 18 amino acids. The germline V gene encodes CDR1 SQVTM and CDR2 ANQGSEA. V lost 4 bases to trimming and J lost 0 bases; unmatched junction nucleotides: 11. The CDR3: CSVGVLMTSGTSYNEQFF. CDR3 DNA sequence: TGCAGCGTTGGGGTACTGATGACTAGCGGGACCTCCTACAATGAGCAGTTCTTC.

This clone occurred many times. V and J are TRBV12-3 or TRBV12-4 and TRBJ2-7; 12 nucleotides line up with TRBD2. Trimming cost V 5 bases and J 4 bases; bases outside gene matches: 0. This CDR3 comprises 13 residues. CDR3 amino acids: CASSTSGGYEQYF. CDR3 nucleotides: TGTGCCAGCAGTACTAGCGGGGGGTACGAGCAGTACTTC.

V gene TRBV20-1 combines with J gene TRBJ2-3; tentative D call: TRBD1 (5 bases). Germline CDR1 is DFQATT and CDR2 is SNEGSKA (reference sequence). Trimming removed 3 bases from V and 2 bases from J, with 9 bases in between. The CDR3 totals 13 residues. The CDR3 region has the DNA TGCAGTGCTAGTCTTGGGGCCACAGATACGCAGTATTTT. The encoded protein is CSASLGATDTQYF.

In its sample, this clone was seen a few times. A read error may produce the germline difference seen at one junction end. The chain links TRBV7-9 to TRBJ2-1; D is unclear. This CDR3 is built from 13 residues. Germline lookup yields CDR1 SEHNR and CDR2 FQNEAQ (reference sequence). The chain's CDR3 is CASSLSAQQPGLF. Written as DNA, the CDR3 is TGTGCCAGCAGCTTATCGGCGCAGCAACCGGGTCTCTTC. Full variable domain (remainder filled in from reference TRBV7-9 and TRBJ2-1): DTGVSQNPRHKITKRGQNVTFRCDPISEHNRLYWYRQTLGQGPEFLTYFQNEAQLEKSRLLSDRFSAERPKGSFSTLEIQRTEQGDSAMYLCASSLSAQQPGLFGPGTRLTVL.

The rearrangement joins TRBV9 to TRBJ2-3, with 9 bases matching TRBD1. V lost 2 bases to trimming and J lost 4 bases; unmatched junction nucleotides: 5. Germline V gene lookup returns CDR1 SGDLS and CDR2 YYNGEE. This CDR3 region has 15 residues. CDR3 sequence: CASSVGTGGADTQYF. In nucleotides, the CDR3 is TGTGCCAGCAGCGTTGGAACAGGGGGCGCAGATACGCAGTATTTT.